These 6 T cell receptor beta chains originate from one sample sequenced in a study of blood T cell repertoires in COVID-19. Clones were read by immunoSEQ multiplex PCR, and TCRdb kept only the in-frame ones, dropping some. The sample lists 60,000 to 65,000 clones, over 75% seen once, with 15% to 20% in the top ten. The sequencing input was peripheral blood. The receptors derive from a man aged 55 to 70 with acute or convalescent COVID-19.

The gene calls are TRBV4-2 and TRBJ1-2, with D tentatively TRBD1 (5 bases). The germline V gene encodes CDR1 LGHNA and CDR2 YNFKEQ. V was cut by 0 bases and J by 7 bases, with 12 bases left in between. The CDR3 extends over 14 amino acids. The CDR3 region has the DNA TGTGCCAGCAGCCAAGATGGGGGGATCGGTGGCTACACCTTC. It yields the protein CASSQDGGIGGYTF.

The chain uses TRBV18 and TRBJ2-7; D uncertain. Germline CDR1 reads KGHSH; CDR2 reads LQKENI. CDR3 length equals 12 residues. V lost 3 bases and J 1 base, leaving 4 bases between the germline ends. CDR3: CASSPPSYEQYF. The DNA for the CDR3 is TGTGCCAGCTCACCCCCTTCCTACGAGCAGTACTTC. The full variable domain, with the rest looked up from reference TRBV18 and TRBJ2-7, is NAGVMQNPRHLVRRRGQEARLRCSPMKGHSHVYWYRQLPEEGLKFMVYLQKENIIDESGMPKERFSAEFPKEGPSILRIQQVVRGDSAAYFCASSPPSYEQYFGPGTRLTVT.

This chain connects TRBV6-5 to TRBJ1-5; D is undetermined. Per the germline V gene, CDR1 is MNHEY and CDR2 is SVGAGI. CDR3 size: 13 residues. CDR3 sequence reads: CAIGREANQPQHF. The CDR3 nucleotides read TGTGCAATTGGCCGAGAGGCCAATCAGCCCCAGCATTTT.

The chain is built from TRBV6-5 and TRBJ1-6; 9 bases align to TRBD1. The CDR3 runs to 14 residues. The V and J ends lost 5 bases and 9 bases, in that order; junction bases with no gene match: 5. Germline CDR1 MNHEY, CDR2 SVGAGI. CDR3 loop: CASSRGQGGSPLHF. CDR3 sequence (DNA): TGTGCCAGCAGTCGGGGACAGGGAGGTTCACCCCTCCACTTT.

The chain has TRBV27 and TRBJ2-7, with D perhaps matching TRBD1 (6 bases). V lost 2 bases, J lost 0 bases, and 8 bases lay in between. Germline-derived CDR1 and CDR2 are MNHEY and SMNVEV (reference sequence). This CDR3 comprises 14 residues. CDR3 bases: TGTGCCAGCAGTTTAGACAGGCTCTCCTACGAGCAGTACTTC. Amino acids: CASSLDRLSYEQYF.

This chain joins TRBV4-1 and TRBJ2-7, with D perhaps TRBD2 (7 bases). The CDR3 sequence is 15 residues long. Germline loops: CDR1 MGHRA, CDR2 YSYEKL. The V end was cut by 2 bases, the J end by 1 base, with 12 bases between. CDR3 DNA sequence: TGCGCCAGCAGCCAAACAGGGACTACTTCCTACGAGCAGTACTTC. Translated, it gives CASSQTGTTSYEQYF.